This is a list of T cell receptor beta chains from one sample in a study of CD8 T cells in ankylosing spondylitis. TCRdb reanalysed the 5' RACE reads using MiXCR and keeps one entry per CDR3 protein. This table has a few hundred thousand distinct CDR3 sequences, 15% to 20% appearing once. Sequences were obtained from blood, either unsorted or a sorted T cell fraction (not recorded which). These receptor sequences come from a male donor with ankylosing spondylitis or in good health (not recorded which). The CDR3 runs from the conserved cysteine through the conserved F or W. D genes are given only for firm matches. Clone size is given for some rows only: seen once, a few or many times, or a class if the clone is expanded.

v_call	clone_size	d_call	j_call	cdr3_aa	cdr3_nt
TRBV5-1	-	TRBD1	TRBJ2-1	CASSSRDRVVNNGQFF	TGCGCCAGCAGCTCCAGGGACAGGGTCGTGAACAATGGGCAGTTCTTC
TRBV5-1	few	TRBD2	TRBJ2-1	CASKGGSGSGSEQFF	TGCGCCAGCAAAGGGGGGAGCGGGAGTGGGAGTGAGCAGTTCTTC
TRBV29-1	few	-	TRBJ1-2	CSVGRQDSNYGYTF	TGCAGCGTTGGACGACAGGATTCTAACTATGGCTACACCTTC
TRBV7-9	-	TRBD1	TRBJ2-3	CASSLPGGSSTDTQYF	TGTGCCAGCAGCTTACCAGGGGGCTCTAGCACAGATACGCAGTATTTT
TRBV5-1	-	-	TRBJ2-3	CASSLSQGGGTDTQYF	TGCGCCAGCAGCTTGTCCCAGGGCGGGGGCACAGATACGCAGTATTTT
TRBV7-2	few	-	TRBJ2-3	CASSLVQRTSRDTQYF	TGTGCCAGCAGCTTAGTGCAGCGGACATCCAGGGACACGCAGTATTTT
TRBV20-1	many	TRBD2	TRBJ2-2	CSAYPPSGKNTGELFF	TGCAGTGCTTACCCCCCTAGCGGGAAGAACACCGGGGAGCTGTTTTTT
TRBV29-1	few	-	TRBJ1-5	CSVGGSGDQPQHF	TGCAGCGTTGGGGGGTCAGGGGATCAGCCCCAGCATTTT
TRBV24-1	-	-	TRBJ2-5	CATSDSGRGETQYF	TGTGCCACCAGTGATTCTGGGCGGGGAGAGACCCAGTACTTC
TRBV5-1	-	-	TRBJ2-3	CASSLAAGGTDTQYF	TGCGCCAGCAGCTTAGCCGCCGGGGGAACAGATACGCAGTATTTT
TRBV7-2	-	-	TRBJ2-5	CASSLAASGGAGETQYF	TGTGCCAGCAGCTTAGCGGCATCCGGGGGCGCGGGAGAGACCCAGTACTTC
TRBV9	few	-	TRBJ1-1	CASSPPTAEAFF	TGTGCCAGCAGCCCCCCGACGGCCGAAGCTTTCTTT
TRBV12-3/TRBV12-4	few	TRBD2	TRBJ2-1	CASSLALRGLAGGNEQFF	TGTGCCAGCAGTTTAGCGCTTAGGGGACTAGCGGGAGGCAATGAGCAGTTCTTC
TRBV5-1	-	TRBD1	TRBJ1-4	CASSLISDREKLFF	TGCGCCAGCAGCTTGATTTCGGACAGGGAAAAACTGTTTTTT
TRBV19	-	-	TRBJ1-5	CASSIVSHSNQPQHF	TGTGCCAGTAGTATCGTTTCACATAGCAATCAGCCCCAGCATTTT
TRBV6-1	-	TRBD2	TRBJ2-3	CASSEGPLAGGQITQYF	TGTGCCAGCAGTGAAGGACCACTAGCGGGAGGTCAGATTACGCAGTATTTT
TRBV24-1	many	-	TRBJ2-3	CATSDLDTGIDTQYF	TGTGCCACCAGTGATTTGGATACAGGGATAGATACGCAGTATTTT
TRBV12-3/TRBV12-4	many	-	TRBJ1-1	CASSLVAGTEAFF	TGTGCCAGCAGTTTAGTAGCGGGCACTGAAGCTTTCTTT
TRBV12-3/TRBV12-4	-	-	TRBJ2-3	CASSFGGAVDTQYF	TGTGCCAGCAGTTTCGGGGGAGCTGTAGATACGCAGTATTTT
TRBV5-1	few	-	TRBJ2-3	CASSPGGSRIDTQYF	TGCGCCAGCAGCCCCGGAGGTAGTCGGATAGATACGCAGTATTTT
TRBV10-3	many	-	TRBJ1-1	CAISESAAKNTEAFF	TGTGCCATCAGTGAGTCCGCGGCTAAGAACACTGAAGCTTTCTTT
TRBV7-8	-	-	TRBJ2-1	CASSSFAGASYNEQFF	TGTGCCAGCAGCTCGTTCGCAGGGGCTAGTTACAATGAGCAGTTCTTC
TRBV18	-	TRBD1	TRBJ1-3	CASSPRQGAAVTIYF	TGTGCCAGCTCACCAAGACAGGGCGCTGCGGTGACCATATATTTT
TRBV5-1	-	-	TRBJ2-1	CASSLVATLLNNEQFF	TGCGCCAGCAGCTTGGTCGCGACACTCCTTAACAATGAGCAGTTCTTC
TRBV14	few	-	TRBJ2-1	CASSQAKAQRKNNEQFF	TGTGCCAGCAGCCAAGCAAAGGCACAGAGAAAGAACAATGAGCAGTTCTTC
TRBV30	few	-	TRBJ2-2	CAWSVWGPGELFF	TGTGCCTGGAGTGTATGGGGCCCCGGGGAGCTGTTTTTT
TRBV30	-	-	TRBJ1-1	CAWGRLNTEAFF	TGTGCCTGGGGGCGATTGAACACTGAAGCTTTCTTT
TRBV4-2	few	-	TRBJ2-2	CASRRELGSPTGELFF	TGTGCCAGCAGGAGAGAACTCGGAAGTCCCACCGGGGAGCTGTTTTTT
TRBV25-1	-	TRBD1	TRBJ1-4	CASSVPGQGNEKLFF	TGTGCCAGCAGTGTCCCGGGACAGGGTAATGAAAAACTGTTTTTT